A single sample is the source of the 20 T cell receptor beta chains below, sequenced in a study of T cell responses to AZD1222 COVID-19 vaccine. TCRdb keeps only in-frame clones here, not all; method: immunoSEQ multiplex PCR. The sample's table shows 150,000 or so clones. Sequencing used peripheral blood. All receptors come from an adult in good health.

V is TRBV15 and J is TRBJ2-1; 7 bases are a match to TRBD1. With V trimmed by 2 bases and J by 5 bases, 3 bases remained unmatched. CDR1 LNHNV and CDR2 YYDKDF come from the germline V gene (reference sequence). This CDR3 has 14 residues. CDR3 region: CATSRQDRHNEQFF. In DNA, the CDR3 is TGTGCCACCAGCAGACAGGACAGGCACAATGAGCAGTTCTTC.

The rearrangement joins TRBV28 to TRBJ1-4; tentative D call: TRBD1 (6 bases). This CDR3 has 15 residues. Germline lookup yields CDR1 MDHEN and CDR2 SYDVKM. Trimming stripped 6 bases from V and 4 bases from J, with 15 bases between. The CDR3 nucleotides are TGTGCCAGCAGGCCATGGGGGGGCGGTAATGAAAAACTGTTTTTT. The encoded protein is CASRPWGGGNEKLFF.

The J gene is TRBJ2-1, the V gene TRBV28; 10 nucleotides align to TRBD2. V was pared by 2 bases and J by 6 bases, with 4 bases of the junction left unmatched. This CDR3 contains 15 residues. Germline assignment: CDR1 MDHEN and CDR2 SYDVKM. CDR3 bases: TGTGCCAGCAGTTTAGGGAGCGGGGGGGCCAATGAGCAGTTCTTC. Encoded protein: CASSLGSGGANEQFF.

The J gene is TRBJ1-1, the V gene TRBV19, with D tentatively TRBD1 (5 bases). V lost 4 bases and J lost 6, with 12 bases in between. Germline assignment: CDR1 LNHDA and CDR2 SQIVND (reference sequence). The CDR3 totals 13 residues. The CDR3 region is CASSRQGRAEAFF. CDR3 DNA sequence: TGTGCCAGTAGTAGGCAGGGACGAGCTGAAGCTTTCTTT.

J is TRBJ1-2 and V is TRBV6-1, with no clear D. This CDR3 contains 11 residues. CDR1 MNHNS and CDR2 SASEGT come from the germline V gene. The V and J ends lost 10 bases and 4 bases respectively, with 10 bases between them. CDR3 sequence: CATTEGYGYTF. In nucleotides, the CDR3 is TGTGCCACTACGGAGGGCTATGGCTACACCTTC.

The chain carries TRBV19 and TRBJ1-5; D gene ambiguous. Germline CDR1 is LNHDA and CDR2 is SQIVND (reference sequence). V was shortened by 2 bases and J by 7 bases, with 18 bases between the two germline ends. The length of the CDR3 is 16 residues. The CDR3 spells CASSIPPPWAAQPQHF. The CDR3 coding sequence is TGTGCCAGTAGTATACCCCCCCCCTGGGCCGCGCAGCCCCAGCATTTT.

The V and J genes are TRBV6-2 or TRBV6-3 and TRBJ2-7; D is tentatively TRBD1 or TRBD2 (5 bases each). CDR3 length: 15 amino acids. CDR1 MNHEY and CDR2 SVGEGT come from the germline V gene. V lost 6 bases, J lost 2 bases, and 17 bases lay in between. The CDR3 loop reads CASSKNLGVPYEQYF. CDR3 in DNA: TGTGCCAGCAGCAAGAACTTGGGGGTACCCTACGAGCAGTACTTC.

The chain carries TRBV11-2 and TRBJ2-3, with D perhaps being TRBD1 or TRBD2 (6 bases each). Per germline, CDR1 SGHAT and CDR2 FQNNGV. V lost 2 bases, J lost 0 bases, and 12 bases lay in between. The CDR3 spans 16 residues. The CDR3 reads CASSLTGAPSTDTQYF. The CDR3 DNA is TGTGCCAGCAGCTTAACGGGGGCCCCTAGCACAGATACGCAGTATTTT.

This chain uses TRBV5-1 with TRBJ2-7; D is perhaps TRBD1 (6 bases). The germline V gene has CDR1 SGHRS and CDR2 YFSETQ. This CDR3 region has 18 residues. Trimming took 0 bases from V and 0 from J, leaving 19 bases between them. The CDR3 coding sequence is TGCGCCAGCAGCTTGGGGTCCTCTGGGACATTGAGCTCCTACGAGCAGTACTTC. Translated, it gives CASSLGSSGTLSSYEQYF.

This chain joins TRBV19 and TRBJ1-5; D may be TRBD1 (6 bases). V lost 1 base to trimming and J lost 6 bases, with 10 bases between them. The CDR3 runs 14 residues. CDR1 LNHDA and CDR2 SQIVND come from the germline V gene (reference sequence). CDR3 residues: CASSIAGGPQPQHF. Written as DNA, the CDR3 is TGTGCCAGTAGTATAGCGGGGGGCCCTCAGCCCCAGCATTTT.

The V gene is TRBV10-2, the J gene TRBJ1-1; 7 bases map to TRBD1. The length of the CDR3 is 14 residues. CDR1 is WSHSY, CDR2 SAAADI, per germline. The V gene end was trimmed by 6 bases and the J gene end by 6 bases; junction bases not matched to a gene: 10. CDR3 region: CASSGDSRSPEAFF. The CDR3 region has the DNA TGCGCCAGCAGCGGGGACAGCAGATCCCCTGAAGCTTTCTTT.

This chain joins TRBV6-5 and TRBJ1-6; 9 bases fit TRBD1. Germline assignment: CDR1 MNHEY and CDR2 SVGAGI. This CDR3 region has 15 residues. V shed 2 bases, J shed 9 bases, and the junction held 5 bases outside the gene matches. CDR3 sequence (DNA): TGTGCCAGCAGTTACGGGGGACAGGGAGGTTCACCCCTCCACTTT. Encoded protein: CASSYGGQGGSPLHF.

CDR3 in amino acids: CASSYRGGGGDTQYF. DNA of the CDR3: TGTGCCAGCAGCTACCGGGGAGGGGGCGGCGATACGCAGTATTTT. The chain combines TRBV9 with TRBJ2-3; D might be TRBD1 or TRBD2, each matching 7 bases. V was trimmed by 4 bases and J by 6 bases, leaving 18 bases between them. The CDR3 runs to 15 residues. Germline assignment: CDR1 SGDLS and CDR2 YYNGEE.

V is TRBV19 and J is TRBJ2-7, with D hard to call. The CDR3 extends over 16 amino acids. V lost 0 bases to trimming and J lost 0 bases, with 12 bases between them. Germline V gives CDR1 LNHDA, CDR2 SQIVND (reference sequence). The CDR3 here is CASSIDHHHPSYEQYF. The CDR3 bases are TGTGCCAGTAGTATAGACCACCACCACCCCTCCTACGAGCAGTACTTC.

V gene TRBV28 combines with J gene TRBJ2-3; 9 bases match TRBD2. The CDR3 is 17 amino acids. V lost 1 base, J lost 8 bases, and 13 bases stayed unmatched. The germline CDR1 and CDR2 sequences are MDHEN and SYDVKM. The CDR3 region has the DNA TGTGCCAGCAGTTTATTTTTTAGCGGGGGCAAGTCAGGTACGCAGTATTTT. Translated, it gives CASSLFFSGGKSGTQYF.

CDR3 amino acids: CASSSSGTGINEQYF. CDR3 in DNA: TGTGCCAGCAGTTCCTCCGGGACAGGGATCAACGAGCAGTACTTC. The rearrangement uses TRBV6-2 or TRBV6-3 and TRBJ2-7; the match to TRBD1 covers 9 bases. Germline lookup yields CDR1 MNHEY and CDR2 SVGEGT. Germline trimming cut 4 bases from V and 5 bases from J; bases unmatched to any gene: 9. The CDR3 totals 15 residues.

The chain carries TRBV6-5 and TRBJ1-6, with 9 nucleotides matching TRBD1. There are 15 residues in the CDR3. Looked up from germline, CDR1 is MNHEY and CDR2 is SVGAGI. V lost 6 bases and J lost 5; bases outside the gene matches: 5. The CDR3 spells CASSLQGANNSPLHF. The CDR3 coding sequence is TGTGCCAGCAGCCTACAGGGGGCAAATAATTCACCCCTCCACTTT.

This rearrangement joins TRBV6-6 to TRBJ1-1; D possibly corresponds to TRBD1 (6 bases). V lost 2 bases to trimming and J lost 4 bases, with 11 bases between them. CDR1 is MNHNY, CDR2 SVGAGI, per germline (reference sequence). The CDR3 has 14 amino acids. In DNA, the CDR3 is TGTGCCAGCAGTTACGGCGGGGGCGGCACTGAAGCTTTCTTT. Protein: CASSYGGGGTEAFF.

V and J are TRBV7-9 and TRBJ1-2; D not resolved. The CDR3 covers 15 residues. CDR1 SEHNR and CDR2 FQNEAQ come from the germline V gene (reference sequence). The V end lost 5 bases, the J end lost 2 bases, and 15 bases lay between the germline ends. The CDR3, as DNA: TGTGCCAGCAGCCCCCCGGGTACACTCAACTATGGCTACACCTTC. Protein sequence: CASSPPGTLNYGYTF.

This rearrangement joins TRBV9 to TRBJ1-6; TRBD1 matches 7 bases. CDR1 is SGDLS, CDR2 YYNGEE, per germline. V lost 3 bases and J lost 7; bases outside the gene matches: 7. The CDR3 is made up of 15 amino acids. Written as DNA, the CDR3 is TGTGCCAGCAGCGACAGGACAGGAGCCAATTCACCCCTCCACTTT. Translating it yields CASSDRTGANSPLHF.